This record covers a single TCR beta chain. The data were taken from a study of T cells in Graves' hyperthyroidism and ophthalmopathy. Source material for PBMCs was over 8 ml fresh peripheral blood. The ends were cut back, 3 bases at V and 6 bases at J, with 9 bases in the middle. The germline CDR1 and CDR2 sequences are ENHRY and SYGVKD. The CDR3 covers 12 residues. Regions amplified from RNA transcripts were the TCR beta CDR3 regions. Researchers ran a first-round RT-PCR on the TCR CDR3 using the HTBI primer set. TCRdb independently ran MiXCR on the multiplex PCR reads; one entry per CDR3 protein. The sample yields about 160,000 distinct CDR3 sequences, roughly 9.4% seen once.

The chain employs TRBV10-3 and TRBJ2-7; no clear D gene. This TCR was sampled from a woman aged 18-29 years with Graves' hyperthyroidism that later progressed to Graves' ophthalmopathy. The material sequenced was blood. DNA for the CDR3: TGTGCCATCAGTGAAGGGTTGCTCGAGCAGTACTTC. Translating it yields CAISEGLLEQYF.